This T cell receptor (beta chain) was identified in a study of T cells in Graves' hyperthyroidism and ophthalmopathy (dated by TCRdb to between 2017 and 2020). Looking at the study overall: Peripheral blood was collected at initial diagnosis, before any treatment. To identify TCR V-J signatures that set the groups apart, the researchers used a discovery cohort of 90 to 100 patients, made up of approximately 43 with Graves' ophthalmopathy and some 58 with stable Graves' hyperthyroidism. Prospective prediction of ophthalmopathy was tested in an independent validation cohort consisting of fewer than 20 hyperthyroidism patients and approximately 16 patients who later progressed to ophthalmopathy. The 100 or so discovery patients were divided at random into training and test sets in a 7:3 ratio. In addition, the study compared T-cell repertoires in thyroid tissue and in blood from roughly six Graves' hyperthyroidism patients. After blood sampling, hyperthyroidism patients were treated with methimazole at a starting dose of 30 mg daily, and ophthalmopathy patients were treated with high-dose intravenous methylprednisolone. The paper describes TCR Vbeta CDR3 sequencing of more than 120 peripheral blood samples, made up of 43 ophthalmopathy patients, 70 to 80 hyperthyroidism patients and roughly 17 progressor patients.

Hyperthyroidism patients were newly diagnosed, with disease duration under 2 months, and aged 18 to 65 years. Patients with uncontrolled infections, other autoimmune diseases, pregnancy or lactation were excluded. Diagnoses were based on clinical symptoms, serum thyroxine and TRAb, thyroid ultrasound and orbital computed tomography. For progressor patients, blood was drawn at the first diagnosis of hyperthyroidism, before any ophthalmopathy symptoms had appeared. Ficoll-Paque density gradient centrifugation was used to isolate PBMCs from around 10 ml of fresh peripheral blood. Progressor patients were defined as those initially diagnosed with Graves' hyperthyroidism in whom ophthalmopathy developed during follow-up. Total RNA was extracted using Trizol reagent, and RNA quality was assessed on an Agilent 2100 Bioanalyzer. What the authors observed across the whole study: In cross-validation, a model built on a 13 V-J signature told ophthalmopathy apart from stable hyperthyroidism with less than 90% sensitivity and around 84% specificity, and in testing the same model reached 80%/75%. In validation, the model predicted progression to ophthalmopathy a median of 6.5 months before onset, with roughly 68% sensitivity and just under 75% specificity. No statistical method was used to set the sample size in advance, and investigators knew the group allocation. Blood samples also contained most of the expanded thyroid clonotypes (frequency above 0.001), which suggests that blood repertoires may reflect thyroid immune responses.

The CDR3 starts with the cysteine, ends with the phenylalanine, and has 13 residues. Only the CDR3 part of the read is kept: 39 bases, read in frame from the first base. Taken from the germline V gene (reference sequence), the CDR1 and CDR2 loops are LNHDA and SQIVND. Trimming removed 11 bases from V and 5 bases from J, leaving 15 bases between the germline ends. Amplification of TCR beta CDR3 regions was carried out from RNA transcripts. A first-round RT-PCR of the TCR CDR3 used the HTBI primer set with the Qiagen OneStep RT-PCR kit. The libraries were constructed in a second round of multiplex PCR and then size-selected and purified. Paired-end sequencing of the libraries was performed with 100 bp reads on an Illumina HiSeq2000. The paper's processing steps were these. SOAPnuke was used to process the raw data, throwing out any read that contained adapters or uncalled bases, had a mean Phred below 15, or lacked an exact constant-primer or identifier match. High-quality paired reads were merged with COPE v1.2.5, and unique nucleotide sequences were defined as clonotypes. MiTCR v1.1 was used to align clonotypes to the IMGT TRBV, TRBD and TRBJ reference segments. Analysis was restricted to V-J combinations with a frequency above 0.0001, which covered 98% to 99.2% of repertoires. A TCS score was defined as the ratio between F50 (clonal expansion) and ExV (chaos), using BLOSUM62-based TCRdist between CDR3 peptides within each V-J. Welch's t-statistics and random forest reduced around 520 V-J features to about 12, which were used in a naive Bayes classifier (R e1071). In-frame beta chains were kept once TCRdb had trimmed the public reads at Q25 with fastp and called clones with MiXCR. Each entry merges the rows of one CDR3 protein and shows their most common DNA and genes. In this record, the V and J calls reflect TCRdb's handling and not the investigators' own analysis. The sample includes about 380,000 distinct CDR3 sequences, with approximately 12% observed a single time. The ten largest account for under 25% of the sample.

About this clonotype: It lacks a known antigen. Per-base qualities were not stored, and no clone one base away is much larger.

The chain uses TRBV19 and TRBJ1-4; TRBD1 might be the D gene, on 6 matching bases. The sample comprised blood. The sequence derives from a young man with Graves' hyperthyroidism that later progressed to Graves' ophthalmopathy. This receptor has the CDR3 CACLDRSNEKLFF. The base sequence is TGTGCCTGCCTCGACAGGTCAAATGAAAAACTGTTTTTT. Extended through the reference TRBV19 and TRBJ1-4 proteins, this CDR3 yields the full variable domain: DGGITQSPKYLFRKEGQNVTLSCEQNLNHDAMYWYRQDPGQGLRLIYYSQIVNDFQKGDIAEGYSVSREKKESFPLTVTSAQKNPTAFYLCACLDRSNEKLFFGSGTQLSVL.